This is a list of T cell receptor beta chains from one sample in a study of beta chain features in type 1 diabetes. Profiling relied on immunoSEQ multiplex PCR, and the TCRdb table lists in-frame clones only, not all of them. The sample contains roughly 150,000 clones, approximately 8.4% of which appear only once. Source material: central memory CD4+ T cells from blood. The receptors were gathered from a man aged 18-30 years with type 1 diabetes. The CDR3 runs from the conserved cysteine through the conserved F or W. D genes are given only for firm matches. Size values are once, few and many counts, or a class for expanded clones, and some rows have none.

d_gene,abundance,j_gene,v_gene,CDR3aa,CDR3nt
TRBD1,-,TRBJ2-3,TRBV7-2,CASSSDWTGFQYF,TGTGCCAGCAGCTCCGACTGGACAGGATTTCAGTATTTT
-,-,TRBJ1-1,TRBV2,CASRQLRNTEAFF,TGTGCCAGCAGACAATTAAGGAACACTGAAGCTTTCTTT
-,-,TRBJ1-1,TRBV5-1,CASRQTGGGTEAFF,TGCGCCAGCAGACAGACCGGGGGGGGCACTGAAGCTTTCTTT
-,few,TRBJ2-5,TRBV5-6,CASSLASLAETQYF,TGTGCCAGCAGCTTGGCCTCACTAGCAGAGACCCAGTACTTC
-,-,TRBJ2-7,TRBV5-4,CASKRAEYEQYF,TGTGCCAGCAAGAGGGCTGAGTACGAGCAGTACTTC
-,few,TRBJ1-1,TRBV29-1,CSVERELNTEAFF,TGCAGCGTTGAGAGAGAGTTGAACACTGAAGCTTTCTTT
-,-,TRBJ1-6,TRBV7-2,CASSLGLTDHNSPLHF,TGTGCCAGCAGCTTAGGACTGACAGACCATAATTCACCCCTCCACTTT
-,-,TRBJ2-7,TRBV15,CATSRDPLNSEQYF,TGTGCCACCAGCAGAGACCCTCTAAATTCCGAGCAGTACTTC
-,-,TRBJ1-1,TRBV6-5,CASSHLNTEAFF,TGTGCCAGCAGCCACTTGAACACTGAAGCTTTCTTT
TRBD2,-,TRBJ2-3,TRBV9,CASSISSGDTDTQYF,TGTGCCAGCAGCATTTCTAGCGGGGACACAGATACGCAGTATTTT
-,many,TRBJ1-2,TRBV7-2,CASSELANYGYTF,TGTGCCAGCAGTGAACTCGCTAACTATGGCTACACCTTC
-,-,TRBJ1-1,TRBV7-9,CASSAGAQGSGFF,TGTGCCAGCAGCGCAGGGGCCCAAGGATCGGGCTTCTTT
-,-,TRBJ1-1,TRBV7-2,CASSLVARVDTEAFF,TGTGCCAGCAGCTTAGTTGCCAGGGTGGACACTGAAGCTTTCTTT
TRBD1,many,TRBJ1-1,TRBV25-1,CASSRDRVEAFF,TGTGCCAGCAGTAGAGACAGGGTAGAAGCTTTCTTT
TRBD2,few,TRBJ2-5,TRBV7-6,CASSPRGAATQYF,TGTGCCAGCAGCCCGCGGGGGGCCGCGACCCAGTACTTC
-,-,TRBJ2-2,TRBV27,CASSYKVGVSGELFF,TGTGCCAGCAGTTACAAGGTCGGGGTCTCCGGGGAGCTGTTTTTT
TRBD2,-,TRBJ2-5,TRBV25-1,CASSEYAGGRETQYF,TGTGCCAGCAGTGAATATGCGGGGGGGCGGGAGACCCAGTACTTC
-,few,TRBJ1-1,TRBV30,CAWSEQGNTEAFF,TGTGCCTGGAGTGAACAGGGGAACACTGAAGCTTTCTTT